This entry is about one T cell receptor (beta chain). Its cognate antigen is unknown. This specimen comes from a study of shared clonotypes between healthy human individuals. Findings and caveats of the study: The authors sampled blood alone, and tissue repertoires likely differ. Shared clonotypes across all four donors exceeded non-shared ones in generation probability. Several donors showed sharing of approximately 5% of naive CD4 clonotypes. It was expected that sequencing depth would affect clonotype sharing among donors.

Only in-frame clones appear in the TCRdb table, and some are missing; sequencing was by immunoSEQ multiplex PCR. This sample has roughly 1,100,000 clones, with 65% to 75% found just once. Germline lookup yields CDR1 SGDLS and CDR2 YYNGEE. This CDR3 spans 13 amino acids. Between the trimmed V and J ends, which lost 3 bases and 7 bases, there was a span of 13 bases. The clonotype was recovered from a man younger than 35 in good health. This chain links TRBV9 with TRBJ2-5; D remains unclear. The sequenced sample consisted of memory CD4+ T cells sorted from blood. Indicated subset: CD45RA-negative fraction. The chain's CDR3 is CASSDRPDGTQYF. CDR3 nucleotide sequence: TGTGCCAGCAGCGACCGGCCTGATGGGACCCAGTACTTC.